This TCR beta chain was captured by sequencing in a study of blood T cell repertoires in COVID-19. Original processing notes: Reference gene primers were amplified, and this amplification served to estimate nucleated cell counts. This table comes from immunoSEQ multiplex PCR, and its TCRdb copy is limited to in-frame clones, with some not included. From that table come the V and J calls and clone size; the DNA was used to work out D and trimming. Here the sample spans 200,000 to 300,000 clones, 80% to 85% being singletons. Trimming took 1 base from V and 12 from J, leaving 15 bases between them. This CDR3 spans 13 amino acids. CDR1 is SGHRS, CDR2 YFSETQ, per germline.

The chain combines TRBV5-1 with TRBJ2-3, with a tentative D call TRBD1 (5 bases). The origin of this receptor is a man aged 60 to 69 with acute or convalescent COVID-19. Sequencing used peripheral blood. The CDR3 nucleotides are TGCGCCAGCAGCTTGCTGGGTAACGGACAACAGTATTTT. It is translated as CASSLLGNGQQYF.